A selection of T cell receptor beta chains follows, all from one sample in a study of shared clonotypes between healthy human individuals. TCRdb's copy holds only in-frame clones and misses some; the assay was immunoSEQ multiplex PCR. The table records around 350,000 clones, 70% to 75% of them present only once. Material for sequencing was memory CD4+ T cells sorted from blood. The source of these receptors is a man aged 25-40 years in good health. Both conserved end residues are part of each CDR3. D genes are given only for firm matches. Clone size, where shown, is once, few, many, or a class for clones that have expanded.

d_gene: .; j_gene: TRBJ1-1; len: 15; v_gene: TRBV2; abundance: .; CDR3aa: CASSLSGSINTEAFF; CDR3nt: TGTGCCAGCAGCCTTTCGGGGAGTATAAACACTGAAGCTTTCTTT
d_gene: TRBD2; j_gene: TRBJ2-1; len: 12; v_gene: TRBV2; abundance: once; CDR3aa: CASSGLAGVEFF; CDR3nt: TGTGCCAGCAGTGGTCTGGCGGGAGTAGAGTTCTTC
d_gene: TRBD1; j_gene: TRBJ1-1; len: 14; v_gene: TRBV5-4; abundance: .; CDR3aa: CASRRTGMNTEAFF; CDR3nt: TGTGCCAGCAGGAGGACAGGCATGAACACTGAAGCTTTCTTT
d_gene: TRBD2; j_gene: TRBJ2-3; len: 15; v_gene: TRBV19; abundance: .; CDR3aa: CASRSGRAGGDTQYF; CDR3nt: TGTGCCAGTAGGAGTGGGAGGGCCGGGGGAGATACGCAGTATTTT
d_gene: TRBD2; j_gene: TRBJ2-5; len: 14; v_gene: TRBV28; abundance: .; CDR3aa: CASSSWGGVETQYF; CDR3nt: TGTGCCAGCAGTTCCTGGGGAGGGGTGGAGACCCAGTACTTC
d_gene: .; j_gene: TRBJ2-5; len: 15; v_gene: TRBV5-1; abundance: once; CDR3aa: CASSLIPRTEETQYF; CDR3nt: TGCGCCAGCAGCCTCATACCCCGGACTGAAGAGACCCAGTACTTC
d_gene: TRBD1; j_gene: TRBJ1-5; len: 15; v_gene: TRBV2; abundance: .; CDR3aa: CASSVGQGAFQPQHF; CDR3nt: TGTGCCAGCAGCGTTGGACAGGGGGCGTTTCAGCCCCAGCATTTT
d_gene: TRBD1; j_gene: TRBJ2-7; len: 16; v_gene: TRBV9; abundance: once; CDR3aa: CASSVVRQGWGYEQYF; CDR3nt: TGTGCCAGCAGCGTAGTTCGACAGGGTTGGGGTTACGAGCAGTACTTC
d_gene: .; j_gene: TRBJ1-5; len: 14; v_gene: TRBV4-2; abundance: .; CDR3aa: CASSQDWGRQPQHF; CDR3nt: TGTGCCAGCAGCCAAGATTGGGGAAGGCAGCCCCAGCATTTT
d_gene: TRBD2; j_gene: TRBJ2-7; len: 16; v_gene: TRBV4-1; abundance: .; CDR3aa: CASSQGLAGSTYEQYF; CDR3nt: TGCGCCAGCAGCCAAGGCCTAGCGGGATCCACCTACGAGCAGTACTTC
d_gene: .; j_gene: TRBJ1-1; len: 14; v_gene: TRBV19; abundance: .; CDR3aa: CASSPRTLGTEAFF; CDR3nt: TGTGCCAGTAGTCCGAGGACATTGGGCACTGAAGCTTTCTTT
d_gene: .; j_gene: TRBJ1-1; len: 13; v_gene: TRBV2; abundance: .; CDR3aa: CASSSQGNTEAFF; CDR3nt: TGTGCCAGCAGTTCGCAAGGGAACACTGAAGCTTTCTTT
d_gene: .; j_gene: TRBJ1-2; len: 14; v_gene: TRBV28; abundance: .; CDR3aa: CASSLFSRDYGYTF; CDR3nt: TGTGCCAGCAGTTTATTCTCCCGGGACTATGGCTACACCTTC
d_gene: .; j_gene: TRBJ2-2; len: 14; v_gene: TRBV6-1; abundance: .; CDR3aa: CASGGRGNTGELFF; CDR3nt: TGTGCCAGCGGCGGACGGGGGAACACCGGGGAGCTGTTTTTT
d_gene: .; j_gene: TRBJ1-5; len: 15; v_gene: TRBV7-2; abundance: few; CDR3aa: CASSPVANSNQPQHF; CDR3nt: TGTGCCAGCAGCCCGGTGGCTAATAGCAATCAGCCCCAGCATTTT
d_gene: .; j_gene: TRBJ2-7; len: 14; v_gene: TRBV5-1; abundance: .; CDR3aa: CASSRDPDSYEQYF; CDR3nt: TGCGCCAGCAGCCGGGATCCCGACTCCTACGAGCAGTACTTC
d_gene: .; j_gene: TRBJ2-1; len: 17; v_gene: TRBV5-1; abundance: .; CDR3aa: CASSLDSTALSYNEQFF; CDR3nt: TGCGCCAGCAGCTTGGATTCGACAGCCCTCTCCTACAATGAGCAGTTCTTC
d_gene: .; j_gene: TRBJ2-1; len: 12; v_gene: TRBV28; abundance: .; CDR3aa: CASSRTYNEQFF; CDR3nt: TGTGCCAGCAGTAGGACTTACAATGAGCAGTTCTTC
d_gene: .; j_gene: TRBJ2-5; len: 14; v_gene: TRBV19; abundance: .; CDR3aa: CASSPGHLQETQYF; CDR3nt: TGTGCCAGTAGTCCGGGACACCTACAAGAGACCCAGTACTTC
d_gene: .; j_gene: TRBJ1-1; len: 15; v_gene: TRBV11-3; abundance: .; CDR3aa: CASSLGGPGDTEAFF; CDR3nt: TGTGCCAGCAGCTTAGGGGGGCCGGGGGACACTGAAGCTTTCTTT
d_gene: TRBD2; j_gene: TRBJ2-7; len: 13; v_gene: TRBV25-1; abundance: .; CDR3aa: CASRGGGAYEQYF; CDR3nt: TGTGCCAGCAGGGGGGGAGGGGCCTACGAGCAGTACTTC
d_gene: TRBD1; j_gene: TRBJ2-7; len: 16; v_gene: TRBV27; abundance: .; CDR3aa: CASRSDPTGFSSEQYF; CDR3nt: TGTGCCAGCAGATCCGATCCGACAGGGTTTTCTTCCGAGCAGTACTTC
d_gene: .; j_gene: TRBJ2-3; len: 11; v_gene: TRBV20-1; abundance: few; CDR3aa: CSAYSPDTQYF; CDR3nt: TGCAGTGCTTACTCCCCGGATACGCAGTATTTT
d_gene: .; j_gene: TRBJ2-3; len: 15; v_gene: TRBV10-2; abundance: .; CDR3aa: CASSDNSWGTDTQYF; CDR3nt: TGCGCCAGCAGTGACAACAGTTGGGGCACAGATACGCAGTATTTT
d_gene: .; j_gene: TRBJ2-7; len: 15; v_gene: TRBV4-1; abundance: .; CDR3aa: CASSQVEGRVYEQYF; CDR3nt: TGCGCCAGCAGCCAAGTTGAGGGACGGGTCTACGAGCAGTACTTC
d_gene: TRBD1; j_gene: TRBJ1-6; len: 14; v_gene: TRBV2; abundance: .; CDR3aa: CASSEDRGDSPLHF; CDR3nt: TGTGCCAGCAGTGAGGACAGGGGGGATTCACCCCTCCACTTT
d_gene: TRBD2; j_gene: TRBJ2-3; len: 16; v_gene: TRBV10-3; abundance: .; CDR3aa: CAISDLSGSIEDTQYF; CDR3nt: TGTGCCATCAGTGACCTTAGCGGGAGTATCGAGGATACGCAGTATTTT
d_gene: .; j_gene: TRBJ2-1; len: 17; v_gene: TRBV7-2; abundance: .; CDR3aa: CASSLGIASVWDNEQFF; CDR3nt: TGTGCCAGCAGCTTGGGGATAGCTAGCGTATGGGACAATGAGCAGTTCTTC
d_gene: TRBD1; j_gene: TRBJ2-7; len: 14; v_gene: TRBV19; abundance: .; CDR3aa: CASRETTGRYEQYF; CDR3nt: TGTGCCAGTAGAGAGACGACAGGGCGCTACGAGCAGTACTTC
d_gene: .; j_gene: TRBJ2-1; len: 10; v_gene: TRBV29-1; abundance: .; CDR3aa: CSGWSNEQFF; CDR3nt: TGCAGCGGCTGGAGCAATGAGCAGTTCTTC
d_gene: TRBD2; j_gene: TRBJ2-2; len: 14; v_gene: TRBV10-2; abundance: few; CDR3aa: CASKLAGNTGELFF; CDR3nt: TGCGCCAGCAAACTAGCGGGGAACACCGGGGAGCTGTTTTTT
d_gene: .; j_gene: TRBJ2-7; len: 15; v_gene: TRBV30; abundance: .; CDR3aa: CAWSDFGTRGYEQYF; CDR3nt: TGTGCCTGGAGTGATTTTGGGACACGGGGCTACGAGCAGTACTTC
d_gene: .; j_gene: TRBJ2-7; len: 14; v_gene: TRBV2; abundance: .; CDR3aa: CASSALTTIYEQYF; CDR3nt: TGTGCCAGCAGTGCCCTCACAACCATCTACGAGCAGTACTTC
d_gene: .; j_gene: TRBJ2-5; len: 10; v_gene: TRBV2; abundance: .; CDR3aa: CASGWETQYF; CDR3nt: TGTGCCAGCGGGTGGGAGACCCAGTACTTC
d_gene: TRBD1; j_gene: TRBJ1-3; len: 19; v_gene: TRBV7-9; abundance: .; CDR3aa: CASSSHEDRAEKMRNTIYF; CDR3nt: TGTGCCAGCAGCTCGCACGAGGACAGGGCGGAGAAAATGAGAAACACCATATATTTT
d_gene: TRBD1; j_gene: TRBJ2-1; len: 13; v_gene: TRBV19; abundance: .; CDR3aa: CATTQGGGDEQFF; CDR3nt: TGTGCCACAACACAGGGGGGTGGCGATGAGCAGTTCTTC
d_gene: .; j_gene: TRBJ1-2; len: 12; v_gene: TRBV18; abundance: .; CDR3aa: CASSPPLSGYTF; CDR3nt: TGTGCCAGCTCACCACCCCTCTCTGGCTACACCTTC
d_gene: TRBD2; j_gene: TRBJ2-7; len: 13; v_gene: TRBV7-3; abundance: once; CDR3aa: CASQKRDPYEQYF; CDR3nt: TGTGCCAGTCAAAAGCGGGATCCCTACGAGCAGTACTTC
d_gene: .; j_gene: TRBJ2-6; len: 15; v_gene: TRBV9; abundance: .; CDR3aa: CASSSLGSGANVLTF; CDR3nt: TGTGCCAGCAGCTCCCTTGGCTCTGGGGCCAACGTCCTGACTTTC
d_gene: TRBD2; j_gene: TRBJ2-5; len: 16; v_gene: TRBV5-1; abundance: .; CDR3aa: CASSLAVAGGLETQYF; CDR3nt: TGCGCCAGCAGCTTGGCGGTAGCGGGAGGACTAGAGACCCAGTACTTC
d_gene: .; j_gene: TRBJ2-3; len: 13; v_gene: TRBV11-2; abundance: .; CDR3aa: CASSGRGTDTQYF; CDR3nt: TGTGCCAGCAGCGGGCGGGGCACAGATACGCAGTATTTT
d_gene: .; j_gene: TRBJ1-1; len: 14; v_gene: TRBV6-1; abundance: .; CDR3aa: CASTVVFQNTEAFF; CDR3nt: TGTGCCAGCACAGTCGTTTTCCAGAACACTGAAGCTTTCTTT
d_gene: .; j_gene: TRBJ1-5; len: 14; v_gene: TRBV5-8; abundance: medium-sized; CDR3aa: CASSGEGRGQPQHF; CDR3nt: TGTGCCAGCAGCGGGGAAGGCAGGGGTCAGCCCCAGCATTTT
d_gene: .; j_gene: TRBJ1-3; len: 15; v_gene: TRBV6-1; abundance: .; CDR3aa: CASSEYGLIGNTIYF; CDR3nt: TGTGCCAGCAGTGAATATGGTCTAATAGGAAACACCATATATTTT
d_gene: TRBD1; j_gene: TRBJ1-2; len: 14; v_gene: TRBV6-5; abundance: .; CDR3aa: CASQTLDRGQGYTF; CDR3nt: TGTGCCAGCCAAACCCTGGACAGGGGTCAGGGCTACACCTTC
d_gene: .; j_gene: TRBJ2-7; len: 17; v_gene: TRBV5-1; abundance: .; CDR3aa: CASSRMGSPLISYEQYF; CDR3nt: TGCGCCAGCAGCCGGATGGGCAGTCCCCTTATCTCCTACGAGCAGTACTTC
d_gene: TRBD2; j_gene: TRBJ2-7; len: 16; v_gene: TRBV7-8; abundance: .; CDR3aa: CASSLAHGGGPDEQYF; CDR3nt: TGTGCCAGCAGCTTAGCGCACGGGGGAGGGCCCGACGAGCAGTACTTC
d_gene: .; j_gene: TRBJ2-5; len: 14; v_gene: TRBV7-2; abundance: .; CDR3aa: CASSLDGSRETQYF; CDR3nt: TGTGCCAGCAGCTTAGACGGCAGCAGGGAGACCCAGTACTTC
d_gene: .; j_gene: TRBJ1-2; len: 13; v_gene: TRBV9; abundance: few; CDR3aa: CASSVVGSGGYTF; CDR3nt: TGTGCCAGCAGCGTAGTAGGCAGTGGTGGCTACACCTTC
d_gene: TRBD2; j_gene: TRBJ2-5; len: 15; v_gene: TRBV7-3; abundance: .; CDR3aa: CASSTSGKVGETQYF; CDR3nt: TGTGCCAGCAGTACTAGCGGGAAAGTAGGGGAGACCCAGTACTTC
d_gene: TRBD1; j_gene: TRBJ2-1; len: 15; v_gene: TRBV6-6; abundance: once; CDR3aa: CASSHRDRAPSRQFF; CDR3nt: TGTGCCAGCAGTCACCGGGACAGGGCACCCTCACGGCAGTTCTTC
d_gene: .; j_gene: TRBJ1-4; len: 15; v_gene: TRBV4-1; abundance: .; CDR3aa: CASGPGARSNEKLFF; CDR3nt: TGCGCCAGCGGGCCGGGGGCGCGATCTAATGAAAAACTGTTTTTT
d_gene: TRBD1; j_gene: TRBJ2-7; len: 14; v_gene: TRBV18; abundance: once; CDR3aa: CASSPRQGLDEQYF; CDR3nt: TGTGCCAGCTCACCCAGACAGGGCTTGGACGAGCAGTACTTC